This entry lists 20 T cell receptor beta chains sequenced from one sample in a study of blood T cell repertoires in COVID-19. Sequencing was performed with immunoSEQ multiplex PCR; in TCRdb, only in-frame clones are kept and a portion is missing. Among under 500,000 clones, 70% to 90% were seen once, and the ten largest hold around 1.8%. The sequencing sample was made of PBMCs or T cells enriched from blood (not recorded which). The origin of the receptors is a woman aged 18-35 years with acute COVID-19.

This clone has a handful of counts. This sequence joins TRBV4-1 and TRBJ2-3; TRBD2 matches 13 bases. CDR3 length: 17 residues. CDR1 MGHRA and CDR2 YSYEKL come from the germline V gene. J gave up 2 bases and V 2 bases, and 4 bases lay outside the gene matches. The chain's CDR3 is CASSQKGLAGNTDTQYF. The CDR3 DNA is TGCGCCAGCAGCCAAAAGGGACTAGCGGGGAACACAGATACGCAGTATTTT.

The rearrangement uses TRBV14 and TRBJ2-2, with 7 bases lining up with TRBD1. Germline CDR1 and CDR2: SGHDN and FVKESK. V trimming: 6 bases; J trimming: 1 base; junction bases outside the gene matches: 8. This CDR3 is built from 16 residues. The CDR3 protein is CASSMDRDRNTGELFF. CDR3 coding DNA: TGTGCCAGCAGTATGGACCGGGACAGGAACACCGGGGAGCTGTTTTTT. The variable domain in full, completed from reference TRBV14 and TRBJ2-2, reads EAGVTQFPSHSVIEKGQTVTLRCDPISGHDNLYWYRRVMGKEIKFLLHFVKESKQDESGMPNNRFLAERTGGTYSTLKVQPAELEDSGVYFCASSMDRDRNTGELFFGEGSRLTVL.

This chain joins TRBV7-6 and TRBJ2-7, with TRBD1 identical over 10 bases. CDR1 SGHVS and CDR2 FNYEAQ come from the germline V gene. Germline trimming cut 1 base from V and 4 bases from J; bases unmatched to any gene: 7. CDR3 length: 16 amino acids. CDR3 sequence: CASSLVGDRGGYEQYF. The CDR3 DNA is TGTGCCAGCAGCTTAGTAGGGGACAGGGGCGGATACGAGCAGTACTTC.

This clone has just one count. The chain couples TRBV3-1 (or the pseudogene TRBV3-2) to TRBJ1-2, with D possibly matching TRBD1 (5 bases). Germline-derived CDR1 and CDR2 are LGHDT and YNNKEL (reference sequence). There are 13 residues in the CDR3. V lost 1 base to trimming and J lost 3 bases, with 6 bases between them. CDR3 in amino acids: CASSQVRDYGYTF. The CDR3 DNA reads as TGTGCCAGCAGCCAAGTCAGGGACTATGGCTACACCTTC.

This clone was seen once. The chain uses TRBV7-2 and TRBJ1-1; 8 bases match TRBD1. The germline gives CDR1 SGHTA, CDR2 FQGNSA. The CDR3 extends over 16 amino acids. J was trimmed by 0 bases and V by 4 bases; bases with no gene match: 7. CDR3 DNA sequence: TGTGCCAGCAGCTCTAGGACAGGGCGCATGAACACTGAAGCTTTCTTT. Protein sequence: CASSSRTGRMNTEAFF.

V is TRBV3-1 (or the pseudogene TRBV3-2) and J is TRBJ1-2, with 8 bases fitting TRBD1. The V gene end was trimmed by 1 base and the J gene end by 4 bases; junction bases not matched to a gene: 2. Per the germline V gene, CDR1 is LGHDT and CDR2 is YNNKEL (reference sequence). The CDR3 totals 14 residues. CDR3 protein: CASSQVDRGYGYTF. The DNA for the CDR3 is TGTGCCAGCAGCCAAGTTGACAGGGGCTATGGCTACACCTTC.

V is TRBV15 and J is TRBJ1-2; 9 bases fit TRBD1. With 0 bases clipped from V and 5 bases from J, the junction kept 4 bases outside the gene matches. This CDR3 contains 15 residues. CDR1 and CDR2 (germline): LNHNV, YYDKDF (reference sequence). The CDR3 is CATSRDTGGTYGYTF. The CDR3 nucleotides are TGTGCCACCAGCAGAGATACAGGGGGCACGTATGGCTACACCTTC.

The chain couples TRBV29-1 to TRBJ1-2; the match to TRBD1 covers 7 bases. In germline, CDR1 is SQVTM, CDR2 ANQGSEA. The ends lost 5 bases at V and 4 bases at J; junction bases unmatched: 4. The CDR3 sequence is 12 residues long. CDR3 loop: CSVSTGIYGYTF. The CDR3 DNA reads TGCAGCGTTTCGACAGGGATCTATGGCTACACCTTC. The whole variable domain, filled in from reference TRBV29-1 and TRBJ1-2, reads SAVISQKPSRDICQRGTSLTIQCQVDSQVTMMFWYRQQPGQSLTLIATANQGSEATYESGFVIDKFPISRPNLTFSTLTVSNMSPEDSSIYLCSVSTGIYGYTFGSGTRLTVV.

The chain recombines TRBV18 with TRBJ2-2, with no clear D. Germline V lookup: CDR1 KGHSH, CDR2 LQKENI. V shed 5 bases and J shed 5 bases, with 6 bases lying between them. The CDR3 is 12 amino acids. CDR3 sequence (DNA): TGTGCCAGCTCAGTTCGTACCGGGGAGCTGTTTTTT. Amino acids: CASSVRTGELFF.

The chain couples TRBV5-6 to TRBJ2-7, with 8 bases fitting TRBD1. The CDR3 totals 16 residues. V was pared by 5 bases and J by 0 bases, with 10 bases of the junction left unmatched. The germline V gene has CDR1 SGHDT and CDR2 YYEEEE. CDR3 sequence reads: CASSRTGTGPSYEQYF. CDR3 coding DNA: TGTGCCAGCAGTCGAACCGGGACAGGCCCCTCCTACGAGCAGTACTTC.

Remarks on this clone: Other DNA sequences in this specimen translate into the identical CDR3. The chain joins TRBV24-1 to TRBJ1-2; 7 bases match TRBD1. Germline values: CDR1 KGHDR, CDR2 SFDVKD. V lost 4 bases, J lost 2 bases, and 3 bases stayed unmatched. This CDR3 contains 14 residues. CDR3 DNA sequence: TGTGCCACCAGTGACCCGGACAGGAACTATGGCTACACCTTC. Its protein is CATSDPDRNYGYTF.

This clone was counted between two and nine times. The chain recombines TRBV2 with TRBJ1-1; weak D call: TRBD1 (6 bases). CDR1 and CDR2 (germline): SNHLY, FYNNEI. The CDR3 contains 13 residues. Trimming took 6 bases from V and 3 from J, leaving 11 bases between them. DNA of the CDR3: TGTGCCAGCAGGAGGGGGAGGGACACTGAAGCTTTCTTT. Residues: CASRRGRDTEAFF.

J is TRBJ2-1 and V is TRBV4-1; 9 bases line up with TRBD2. The CDR3 sequence is 19 residues long. The V gene's germline CDR1 is MGHRA and CDR2 YSYEKL. Trimming cost V 2 bases and J 0 bases; bases outside gene matches: 11. The CDR3 coding sequence is TGCGCCAGCAGCCAACCCGAAACTAGCGGGTACGACTCCTACAATGAGCAGTTCTTC. This gives the protein CASSQPETSGYDSYNEQFF.

The V and J genes are TRBV14 and TRBJ1-2; TRBD1 matches at 8 bases. Trimming removed 1 base from V and 3 bases from J; junction bases left unmatched: 4. This CDR3 spans 15 amino acids. The V gene's germline CDR1 is SGHDN and CDR2 FVKESK. Written as DNA, the CDR3 is TGTGCCAGCAGCCAAGTTACAGGGGGTCACTATGGCTACACCTTC. Translated: CASSQVTGGHYGYTF.

To note about this clone: The same CDR3 arises from other DNA sequences in this sample as well. V gene TRBV3-1 (or the pseudogene TRBV3-2) combines with J gene TRBJ1-1; TRBD1 matches at 8 bases. CDR3 length: 14 residues. CDR1 is LGHDT, CDR2 YNNKEL, per germline (reference sequence). J was trimmed by 4 bases and V by 2 bases; bases with no gene match: 3. CDR3 in amino acids: CASSQNRGGTEAFF. CDR3 DNA sequence: TGTGCCAGCAGCCAAAACAGGGGGGGCACTGAAGCTTTCTTT.

This clone was found once. V and J are TRBV6-6 and TRBJ2-7; the D gene is possibly TRBD2 (5 bases). Germline CDR1 is MNHNY and CDR2 is SVGAGI (reference sequence). There are 13 residues in the CDR3. The V and J ends lost 6 bases and 5 bases respectively, with 14 bases between them. Written as DNA, the CDR3 is TGTGCCAGCAGGGACGGACCGAGGGACGAGCAGTACTTC. Translating gives CASRDGPRDEQYF.

The chain uses TRBV6-5 and TRBJ1-4; TRBD1 matches 7 bases. CDR1 and CDR2 (germline): MNHEY, SVGAGI. Unmatched junction bases numbered 4, after V lost 6 bases and J lost 0 bases. The CDR3 has 15 residues. The CDR3 loop reads CASRGQITTNEKLFF. As DNA, the CDR3 is TGTGCCAGCAGGGGACAGATTACAACTAATGAAAAACTGTTTTTT.

The V call is TRBV20-1, the J call TRBJ2-3; 11 positions agree with TRBD2. The germline V gene has CDR1 DFQATT and CDR2 SNEGSKA (reference sequence). The V gene end was trimmed by 3 bases and the J gene end by 2 bases; junction bases not matched to a gene: 10. The CDR3 totals 17 residues. CDR3 region: CSASVPSGGRDTDTQYF. CDR3 nucleotide sequence: TGCAGTGCTAGTGTTCCTAGCGGGGGGCGGGACACAGATACGCAGTATTTT.

The chain couples TRBV28 to TRBJ1-5, with TRBD1 matching 10 bases. Trimming cost V 4 bases and J 6 bases; bases outside gene matches: 6. Germline CDR1 is MDHEN and CDR2 is SYDVKM. The CDR3 contains 15 residues. The CDR3 region is CASSSETGGFQPQHF. CDR3 nucleotide sequence: TGTGCCAGCAGTTCTGAGACAGGGGGCTTTCAGCCCCAGCATTTT.

This clone was seen only a few times. This chain's CDR3 is CASSILQGNSPLHF. DNA of the CDR3: TGTGCCAGTAGTATCTTGCAGGGTAATTCACCCCTCCACTTT. The rearrangement links TRBV19 to TRBJ1-6, with a weak D call TRBD1 (5 bases). The CDR3 is made up of 14 amino acids. Trimming shortened V by 3 bases and J by 6 bases, and 9 bases separated the two germline ends. CDR1 and CDR2 from the germline V gene are LNHDA and SQIVND (reference sequence).